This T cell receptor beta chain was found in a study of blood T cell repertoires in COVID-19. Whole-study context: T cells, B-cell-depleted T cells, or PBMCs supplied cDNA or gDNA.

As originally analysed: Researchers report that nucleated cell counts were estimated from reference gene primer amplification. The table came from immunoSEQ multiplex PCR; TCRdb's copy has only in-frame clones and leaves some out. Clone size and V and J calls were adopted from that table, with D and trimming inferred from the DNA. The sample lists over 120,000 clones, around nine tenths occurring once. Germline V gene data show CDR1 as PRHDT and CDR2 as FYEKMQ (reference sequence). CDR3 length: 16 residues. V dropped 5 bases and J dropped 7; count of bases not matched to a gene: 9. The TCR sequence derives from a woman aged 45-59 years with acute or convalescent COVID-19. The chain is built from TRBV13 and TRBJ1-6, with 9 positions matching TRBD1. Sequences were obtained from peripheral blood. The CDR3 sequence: CASSLRTGAENSPLHF. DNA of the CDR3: TGTGCCAGCAGCCTAAGGACAGGGGCCGAGAATTCACCCCTCCACTTT.